The T cell receptor (beta chain) under discussion was sequenced for a study of PD-1 blockade in classical Hodgkin lymphoma. In its sample, this clone was seen once. The V end was cut by 1 base, the J end by 4 bases, with 7 bases between. This CDR3 has 13 residues. Germline loops: CDR1 SGHRS, CDR2 YFSETQ. Each of the patients experienced relapse following autologous stem cell transplantation, and their brentuximab vedotin exposure differed. Here immunoSEQ multiplex PCR was the method, and the copy in TCRdb shows in-frame clones only, minus some. Of over 90,000 clones in the sample, 89% were seen once. This TCR derives from a human donor with classical Hodgkin lymphoma. The rearrangement uses TRBV5-1 and TRBJ2-3; D remains ambiguous. Sample: peripheral blood mononuclear cells (PBMCs), taken before the second cycle of nivolumab. CDR3 residues: CASSLTGADTQYF. CDR3 in DNA: TGCGCCAGCAGCTTGACTGGGGCAGATACGCAGTATTTT.